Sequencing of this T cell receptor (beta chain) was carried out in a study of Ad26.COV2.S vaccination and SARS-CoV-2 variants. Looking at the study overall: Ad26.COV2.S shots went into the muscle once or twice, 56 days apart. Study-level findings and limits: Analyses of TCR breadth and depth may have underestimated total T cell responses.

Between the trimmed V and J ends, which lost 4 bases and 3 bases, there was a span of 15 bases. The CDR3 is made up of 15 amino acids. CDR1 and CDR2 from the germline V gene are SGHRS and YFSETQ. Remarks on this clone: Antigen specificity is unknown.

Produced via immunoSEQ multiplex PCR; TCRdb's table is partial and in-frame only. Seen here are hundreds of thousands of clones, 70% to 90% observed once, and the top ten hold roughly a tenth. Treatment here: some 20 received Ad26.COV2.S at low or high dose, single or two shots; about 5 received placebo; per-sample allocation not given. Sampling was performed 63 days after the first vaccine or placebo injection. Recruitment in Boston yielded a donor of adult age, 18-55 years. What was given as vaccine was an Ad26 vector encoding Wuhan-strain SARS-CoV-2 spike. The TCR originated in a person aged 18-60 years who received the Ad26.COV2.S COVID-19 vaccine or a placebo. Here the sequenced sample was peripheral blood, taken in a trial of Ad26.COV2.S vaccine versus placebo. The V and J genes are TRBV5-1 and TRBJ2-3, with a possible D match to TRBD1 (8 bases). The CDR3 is CASSIGQGLTDTQYF. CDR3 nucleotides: TGCGCCAGCAGCATTGGACAGGGACTAACAGATACGCAGTATTTT.